These 26 T cell receptor beta chains were all obtained from the same sample, sequenced in a study of blood T cells in healthy people across ages. Next came a second PCR, run for about 6 to 11 cycles, which used a sample-barcoded 5' primer along with a J-beta primer mix. Via MiXCR, TCRdb re-called the 5' RACE reads, giving one row per CDR3 protein. The table has hundreds of thousands of distinct CDR3 sequences, about 24% seen once; the top ten hold around 22%. Specimen: blood. The source of these receptors is a man aged 65 to 85 in good health.

V is TRBV20-1 and J is TRBJ2-3, with 8 bases lining up with TRBD2. CDR1 and CDR2 (germline): DFQATT, SNEGSKA (reference sequence). The CDR3 consists of 16 residues. V shed 5 bases and J 0 bases; nucleotides not matched to a gene: 10. The CDR3 bases are TGCAGTGCTGGATCCCGGAGCGGGGGTAGCACAGATACGCAGTATTTT. It specifies CSAGSRSGGSTDTQYF.

There are a few counts of this clonotype. The chain couples TRBV2 to TRBJ1-2; D is ambiguous. CDR1 is SNHLY, CDR2 FYNNEI, per germline. Trimming removed 3 bases from V and 2 bases from J, with 13 bases in between. The CDR3 totals 15 residues. CDR3 loop: CASSDNKAGNYGYTF. CDR3 bases: TGTGCCAGCAGTGATAATAAGGCCGGGAACTATGGCTACACCTTC.

CDR3 residues: CASSFISSGANVLTF. The CDR3 DNA sequence: TGCGCCAGCAGCTTCATAAGCTCTGGGGCCAACGTCCTGACTTTC. The chain employs TRBV5-1 and TRBJ2-6; no firm D call. V shed 2 bases and J shed 0 bases, with 6 bases lying between them. The CDR3 length is 15 residues. CDR1 is SGHRS, CDR2 YFSETQ, per germline.

The V gene is TRBV11-2, the J gene TRBJ2-7; TRBD2 aligns across 12 bases. Looked up from germline, CDR1 is SGHAT and CDR2 is FQNNGV. V dropped 1 base and J dropped 5; count of bases not matched to a gene: 6. The CDR3 totals 16 residues. The CDR3 protein is CASSLALAGGQNEQYF. CDR3 DNA sequence: TGTGCCAGCAGCTTAGCGCTAGCGGGGGGGCAGAACGAGCAGTACTTC.

This sequence joins TRBV4-2 and TRBJ2-7, with 7 bases matching TRBD2. CDR1 LGHNA and CDR2 YNFKEQ come from the germline V gene. The junction had 8 bases not matched to a gene; V was cut back by 6 bases and J by 0 bases. The CDR3 runs to 15 residues. CDR3 bases: TGTGCCAGCAGTACGACTAGCCCAAGCTCCTACGAGCAGTACTTC. This translates into CASSTTSPSSYEQYF.

The chain links TRBV21-1 to TRBJ2-5; the table names TRBD1, a call not compared with the DNA. TRBV21-1 is classified as a pseudogene. This CDR3 spans 14 amino acids. CDR3 residues: CASTGREGKKTQYF. DNA of the CDR3: TGTGCCAGCACGGGCAGGGAAGGTAAAAAGACCCAGTACTTC.

The table lists this clonotype with a few counts. V and J are TRBV6-5 and TRBJ2-5; 12 nucleotides align to TRBD2. The closer fit of TRBJ2-1 to the DNA end suggests the J call may be wrong. CDR3 size: 16 residues. Germline-derived CDR1 and CDR2 are MNHEY and SVGAGI. CDR3 amino acids: CASSYSPSGGENEQFF. In DNA form, the CDR3 reads TGTGCCAGCAGTTACTCTCCTAGCGGGGGGGAGAATGAGCAGTTCTTC.

The rearrangement uses TRBV20-1 and TRBJ1-1; possible D gene TRBD1, 5 bases. The germline gives CDR1 DFQATT, CDR2 SNEGSKA (reference sequence). With 6 bases removed from V and 8 bases from J, the gap between germline ends came to 13 bases. There are 11 residues in the CDR3. CDR3 sequence (DNA): TGCAGTGCAGACAGCCCGACGGAAGCTTTCTTT. Protein: CSADSPTEAFF.

This clonotype was seen a handful of times. The chain has TRBV7-2 and TRBJ2-7; no reliable D call. Germline V gene lookup returns CDR1 SGHTA and CDR2 FQGNSA. This CDR3 contains 13 residues. Trimming removed 1 base at V and 4 bases at J, with 8 bases between. The CDR3 coding sequence is TGTGCCAGCAGCTTAGTTGGCCAGTACGAGCAGTACGTC. Translated, it gives CASSLVGQYEQYV.

This clonotype turned up a few times. The V and J genes are TRBV28 and TRBJ1-1; no clear D. The CDR3 has 13 amino acids. Per germline, CDR1 MDHEN and CDR2 SYDVKM. V dropped 7 bases and J dropped 1 base, with 10 bases sitting between them. CDR3 sequence (DNA): TGTGCCAGCATGGGCCCAAAGAACACTGAAGCTTTCTTT. It is translated as CASMGPKNTEAFF.

The chain joins TRBV20-1 to TRBJ1-2; D call uncertain. Germline V lookup: CDR1 DFQATT, CDR2 SNEGSKA (reference sequence). The CDR3 sequence is 13 residues long. V gave up 3 bases and J gave up 8 bases, with 16 bases separating them. The CDR3 sequence is CSARAGDFWGYTF. The DNA for the CDR3 is TGCAGTGCTAGGGCAGGAGACTTCTGGGGCTACACCTTC.

This chain connects TRBV12-3 or TRBV12-4 to TRBJ2-3; D call uncertain. The CDR3 covers 13 residues. V was shortened by 11 bases and J by 2 bases, with 14 bases between the two germline ends. CDR3 sequence: CAARRAATDTQYF. In nucleotides, the CDR3 is TGTGCCGCACGTCGGGCGGCCACAGATACGCAGTATTTT.

The chain is built from TRBV6-2 or TRBV6-3 and TRBJ2-3; weak D call: TRBD1 (5 bases). There are 14 residues in the CDR3. Germline V gives CDR1 MNHEY, CDR2 SVGEGT. V was shortened by 2 bases and J by 8 bases, with 14 bases between the two germline ends. The CDR3 region is CASSYTSGITTQYF. The CDR3, as DNA: TGTGCCAGCAGTTACACCTCAGGGATCACTACGCAGTATTTT.

The chain is built from TRBV25-1 and TRBJ2-4; D may be TRBD2 (5 bases). Per the germline V gene, CDR1 is MGHDK and CDR2 is SYGVNS. Trimming stripped 3 bases from V and 0 bases from J, with 9 bases between. CDR3 length equals 15 residues. Here the CDR3 reads CASSESGIAKNIQYF. DNA of the CDR3: TGTGCCAGCAGTGAGTCGGGAATAGCCAAAAACATTCAGTACTTC.

Ten or more counts support this clonotype. V usage is TRBV19 and J usage is TRBJ2-5; D possibly corresponds to TRBD2 (6 bases). The CDR3 covers 13 residues. V lost 4 bases and J lost 5, with 11 bases in between. Germline CDR1 LNHDA, CDR2 SQIVND (reference sequence). The CDR3 nucleotides are TGTGCCAGTAGTACCGGGACTCCGGAGACCCAGTACTTC. As protein: CASSTGTPETQYF.

This clonotype was found a few times. The rearrangement joins TRBV7-2 to TRBJ2-3; D unclear. Trimming shortened V by 5 bases and J by 2 bases, and 8 bases separated the two germline ends. The CDR3 has 13 residues. Per the germline V gene, CDR1 is SGHTA and CDR2 is FQGNSA. Here the CDR3 DNA reads TGTGCCAGCAGCCAAACCCACACAGATACGCAGTATTTT. It is translated as CASSQTHTDTQYF.

In this sample, this clonotype turned up many times. The V gene is TRBV7-9, the J gene TRBJ2-2, with 7 bases identical to TRBD2. The germline CDR1 and CDR2 sequences are SEHNR and FQNEAQ (reference sequence). The length of the CDR3 is 14 residues. Trimming cost V 4 bases and J 3 bases; bases outside gene matches: 2. As DNA, the CDR3 is TGTGCCAGCAGCTATAGCGGGTACACCGGGGAGCTGTTTTTT. It yields the protein CASSYSGYTGELFF.

This chain uses TRBV7-9 with TRBJ1-2; D might be TRBD1 (5 bases). Per germline, CDR1 SEHNR and CDR2 FQNEAQ (reference sequence). CDR3 size: 15 residues. Trimming cost V 1 base and J 6 bases, with 15 bases left between them. The CDR3 nucleotides read TGTGCCAGCAGCTTAGGAGGGGAACTCAGCGATGGCTACACCTTC. Residues: CASSLGGELSDGYTF.

This clonotype was counted between two and nine times. One junction end disagrees with the germline gene, perhaps due to a read error. V and J are TRBV5-1 and TRBJ1-2; D is uncertain. This CDR3 contains 15 residues. The V gene's germline CDR1 is SGHRS and CDR2 YFSETQ. The DNA for the CDR3 is TGCGCCGGCAGCTGGGGATTGGGAACCCAAAATGGCTACACCTTC. Encoded protein: CAGSWGLGTQNGYTF.

The sample holds a few counts of this clonotype. The chain is built from TRBV5-1 and TRBJ2-2, with 7 bases identical to TRBD1. CDR3 length: 17 amino acids. J gave up 1 base and V 0 bases, and 6 bases lay outside the gene matches. Germline-derived CDR1 and CDR2 are SGHRS and YFSETQ. The DNA for the CDR3 is TGCGCCAGCAGCTTGGCGACAGGGAGAGGGAACACCGGGGAGCTGTTTTTT. Translated, it gives CASSLATGRGNTGELFF.

The chain has TRBV5-1 and TRBJ2-1, with D perhaps TRBD1 or TRBD2 (5 bases each). V was pared by 5 bases and J by 0 bases, with 12 bases between. Germline CDR1 is SGHRS and CDR2 is YFSETQ. The CDR3 loop spans 15 amino acids. The DNA for the CDR3 is TGCGCCAGCAGTCGGGACGCTAGCTCCTACAATGAGCAGTTCTTC. This codes for CASSRDASSYNEQFF.

CDR3 DNA sequence: TGTGCCAGCAGCCAAGATCTACAGGCGTATAATTCACCCCTCCACTTT. This codes for CASSQDLQAYNSPLHF. The chain carries TRBV4-2 and TRBJ1-6; weak D call: TRBD1 (5 bases). V lost 0 bases, J lost 4 bases, and 10 bases lay in between. Germline lookup yields CDR1 LGHNA and CDR2 YNFKEQ. The CDR3 covers 16 residues.

The chain recombines TRBV4-3 with TRBJ1-1; tentatively, D is TRBD1 (5 bases). Trimming pared 2 bases from V and 1 base from J, leaving 11 bases between. Germline V CDR1 and CDR2: LGHNA, YSLEER. The CDR3 has 15 residues. In DNA form, the CDR3 reads TGCGCCAGCAGCCAACACAGGAAAAAGAACACTGAAGCTTTCTTT. Its protein product is CASSQHRKKNTEAFF.

This chain uses TRBV7-8 with TRBJ2-6, with TRBD1 matching over 7 bases. This CDR3 has 16 residues. Losses at the gene ends were 5 bases for V and 3 bases for J; bases not matched to a gene: 7. CDR1 SGHVS and CDR2 FQNEAQ come from the germline V gene. CDR3 nucleotide sequence: TGTGCCAGCAGCAACGACAGGGCAGGTGGGGCCAACGTCCTGACTTTC. Amino acid sequence: CASSNDRAGGANVLTF.

This clonotype was recorded a few times. V and J are TRBV2 and TRBJ2-4; D gene uncertain. The V and J ends lost 6 bases and 2 bases respectively, with 11 bases between them. From germline, CDR1 is SNHLY and CDR2 FYNNEI. CDR3 length: 14 amino acids. The CDR3 is CASREMPSKNIQYF. Here the CDR3 DNA reads TGTGCCAGCAGGGAAATGCCTTCCAAAAACATTCAGTACTTC.

This chain connects TRBV9 to TRBJ2-3; 8 bases are a match to TRBD2. The junction had 7 bases not matched to a gene; V was cut back by 4 bases and J by 3 bases. CDR1 is SGDLS, CDR2 YYNGEE, per germline. The length of the CDR3 is 15 residues. The CDR3 DNA reads as TGTGCCAGCAGCCCTGGCGGGAGGAGGACAGATACGCAGTATTTT. Encoded protein: CASSPGGRRTDTQYF.